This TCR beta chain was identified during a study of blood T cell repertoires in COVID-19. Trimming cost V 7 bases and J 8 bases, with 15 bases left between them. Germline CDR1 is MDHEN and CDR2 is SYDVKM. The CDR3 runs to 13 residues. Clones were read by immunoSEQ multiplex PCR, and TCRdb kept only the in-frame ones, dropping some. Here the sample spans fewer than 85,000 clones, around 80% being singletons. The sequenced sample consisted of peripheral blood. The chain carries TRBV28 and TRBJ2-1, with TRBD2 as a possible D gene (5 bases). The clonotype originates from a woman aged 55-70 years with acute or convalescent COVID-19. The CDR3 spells CASIEGRSDEQFF. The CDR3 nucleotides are TGTGCCAGCATAGAAGGGCGTAGCGATGAGCAGTTCTTC.